Below, 25 T cell receptor beta chains from the same sample are listed, as sequenced in a study of cytomegalovirus exposure and HLA in healthy donors. Primers included in the PCR were 60 Vbeta and 13 Jbeta primers. This table comes from immunoSEQ multiplex PCR, and its TCRdb copy is limited to in-frame clones, with some not included. The repertoire holds approximately 210,000 clones, more than 60% seen once, with roughly 2.1% in the top ten. The sequenced sample was PBMCs. These receptors were taken from a woman in her twenties or thirties in good health and CMV-seropositive.

V usage is TRBV5-1 and J usage is TRBJ2-3; 10 bases are a match to TRBD2. Germline CDR1 reads SGHRS; CDR2 reads YFSETQ. Trimming took 4 bases from V and 4 from J; bases not matched to a gene: 9. The CDR3 covers 16 residues. CDR3 nucleotide sequence: TGCGCCAGCAGCGTCCCGACTAGCGGGCCTTCAGATACGCAGTATTTT. Translated: CASSVPTSGPSDTQYF.

Turning to this clone: The germline gene is not matched at one end of the junction; a read error may be the cause. The chain carries TRBV6-1 and TRBJ2-5; 8 bases line up with TRBD2. The J call is in doubt because the DNA end fits TRBJ2-7 better. Looked up from germline, CDR1 is MNHNS and CDR2 is SASEGT. The CDR3 consists of 15 residues. CDR3 bases: TGTGCCAGCACTGAAGTGTCCGGGGGGGCCTACGAGCAGTACTTC. Translation: CASTEVSGGAYEQYF.

The rearrangement uses TRBV29-1 and TRBJ2-7; 7 bases agree with TRBD1. The trim removed 7 bases at V and 6 bases at J, leaving 15 bases unmatched. The CDR3 is 14 residues long. Germline CDR1 is SQVTM and CDR2 is ANQGSEA. CDR3 bases: TGCAGCGCCCAAATACAGGGGACCACGGGCGAGCAGTACTTC. Translated, it gives CSAQIQGTTGEQYF.

Here the CDR3 reads CASSEEGAVGWAQPQHF. CDR3 sequence (DNA): TGTGCCAGCAGTGAAGAAGGGGCGGTGGGTTGGGCTCAGCCCCAGCATTTT. The chain carries TRBV6-1 and TRBJ1-5, with TRBD1 as a possible D gene (5 bases). The CDR3 is 17 residues long. Between the trimmed V and J ends, which lost 1 base and 6 bases, there was a span of 19 bases. CDR1 MNHNS and CDR2 SASEGT come from the germline V gene.

J is TRBJ2-5 and V is TRBV27, with D unresolved. The CDR3 contains 13 residues. Germline CDR1 and CDR2: MNHEY and SMNVEV (reference sequence). Trimming removed 3 bases at V and 0 bases at J, with 5 bases between. CDR3 amino acids: CASSLSYQETQYF. The CDR3 nucleotides read TGTGCCAGCAGTTTGTCCTACCAAGAGACCCAGTACTTC.

The chain uses TRBV10-3 and TRBJ2-4; D uncertain. Trimming pared 1 base from V and 1 base from J, leaving 5 bases between. The length of the CDR3 is 14 residues. CDR1 is ENHRY, CDR2 SYGVKD, per germline. The CDR3 protein is CAISELSAKNIQYF. DNA of the CDR3: TGTGCCATCAGTGAGTTATCGGCCAAAAACATTCAGTACTTC.

This clone appeared once. The chain uses TRBV7-2 and TRBJ2-1; D might be TRBD2 (6 bases). The CDR3 covers 14 residues. Germline V gives CDR1 SGHTA, CDR2 FQGNSA. The V end was cut by 2 bases, the J end by 4 bases, with 9 bases between. The CDR3 region has the DNA TGTGCCAGCAGCTTACTCGGGGGATACAATGAGCAGTTCTTC. It translates to CASSLLGGYNEQFF. Full variable domain (outside the CDR3, taken from reference TRBV7-2 and TRBJ2-1): GAGVSQSPSNKVTEKGKDVELRCDPISGHTALYWYRQSLGQGLEFLIYFQGNSAPDKSGLPSDRFSAERTGGSVSTLTIQRTQQEDSAVYLCASSLLGGYNEQFFGPGTRLTVL.

In DNA form, the CDR3 reads TGTGCCAGCAGCTTTGAACTTGGCTACACCTTC. Its protein is CASSFELGYTF. The chain has TRBV7-9 and TRBJ1-2; D unresolved. Trimming stripped 3 bases from V and 7 bases from J, with 6 bases between. The CDR3 covers 11 residues. Germline lookup yields CDR1 SEHNR and CDR2 FQNEAQ (reference sequence).

The genes are TRBV5-1 and TRBJ1-1; tentative D call: TRBD1 (6 bases). From germline, CDR1 is SGHRS and CDR2 YFSETQ. Trimming cost V 2 bases and J 7 bases, with 12 bases left between them. The length of the CDR3 is 13 residues. This chain's CDR3 is CASSLQGRLEAFF. The CDR3 DNA reads TGCGCCAGCAGCTTACAGGGACGACTTGAAGCTTTCTTT.

The V gene is TRBV7-2, the J gene TRBJ2-1, with TRBD2 matching over 7 bases. Germline V CDR1 and CDR2: SGHTA, FQGNSA. With 5 bases clipped from V and 0 bases from J, the junction kept 13 bases outside the gene matches. The CDR3 runs 18 residues. DNA for the CDR3: TGTGCCAGCAGCCCGGGCGCCGTGGGAGGGAGCTCCTACAATGAGCAGTTCTTC. It codes for CASSPGAVGGSSYNEQFF.

V and J are TRBV28 and TRBJ1-2; 10 positions agree with TRBD1. V dropped 3 bases and J dropped 7; count of bases not matched to a gene: 5. CDR1 and CDR2 (germline): MDHEN, SYDVKM. This CDR3 region has 14 residues. This CDR3 reads CASSLGTGVFGYTF. CDR3 sequence (DNA): TGTGCCAGCAGTTTGGGGACAGGGGTGTTTGGCTACACCTTC.

V and J are TRBV9 and TRBJ2-3, with 10 bases aligning to TRBD2. The CDR3 length is 16 residues. Germline V CDR1 and CDR2: SGDLS, YYNGEE. V trimming: 0 bases; J trimming: 4 bases; junction bases outside the gene matches: 5. CDR3 residues: CASSVGASGSSDTQYF. CDR3 coding DNA: TGTGCCAGCAGCGTAGGAGCTAGCGGGAGCTCAGATACGCAGTATTTT.

A word on this clone: The same CDR3 is also encoded by other DNA sequences in this sample. The CDR3 reads CASSQVGGNQPQHF. The CDR3 bases are TGCGCCAGCAGCCAAGTCGGGGGTAATCAGCCCCAGCATTTT. The chain joins TRBV4-1 to TRBJ1-5; weak D call: TRBD1 (5 bases). CDR1 and CDR2 from the germline V gene are MGHRA and YSYEKL. The CDR3 runs 14 residues. V was clipped by 1 base and J by 4 bases, with 8 bases between them.

The sample holds a few counts of this clone. V usage is TRBV5-1 and J usage is TRBJ2-3; perhaps TRBD1 as D (6 bases). The CDR3 is 15 amino acids. Per the germline V gene, CDR1 is SGHRS and CDR2 is YFSETQ. V shed 3 bases and J shed 4 bases, with 15 bases lying between them. CDR3 protein: CASSSGQSRSDTQYF. The CDR3 coding sequence is TGCGCCAGCAGCTCGGGACAATCCCGATCAGATACGCAGTATTTT. The full variable domain, with the rest looked up from reference TRBV5-1 and TRBJ2-3, is KAGVTQTPRYLIKTRGQQVTLSCSPISGHRSVSWYQQTPGQGLQFLFEYFSETQRNKGNFPGRFSGRQFSNSRSEMNVSTLELGDSALYLCASSSGQSRSDTQYFGPGTRLTVL.

The gene calls are TRBV18 and TRBJ1-1; D is perhaps TRBD1 (6 bases). CDR1 KGHSH and CDR2 LQKENI come from the germline V gene. V gave up 1 base and J gave up 1 base, with 13 bases separating them. CDR3 size: 16 residues. CDR3 protein: CASSPLDSWANTEAFF. In DNA, the CDR3 is TGTGCCAGCTCACCACTGGACAGCTGGGCGAACACTGAAGCTTTCTTT.

This clone came up once. The rearrangement joins TRBV2 to TRBJ1-2; 10 bases agree with TRBD1. Germline values: CDR1 SNHLY, CDR2 FYNNEI. This CDR3 is built from 15 residues. Trimming at V came to 3 bases and at J to 5 bases, leaving 6 bases not matched to a gene. CDR3 nucleotide sequence: TGTGCCAGCAGTGAGACAGGGGGCGGGCCGTATGGCTACACCTTC. Amino acids: CASSETGGGPYGYTF.

This chain uses TRBV30 with TRBJ2-7; 8 nucleotides agree with TRBD2. Germline V CDR1 and CDR2: GTSNPN, SVGIG (reference sequence). After removal of 6 bases from V and 4 bases from J, the junction contained 8 bases not matched to a gene. The CDR3 runs to 13 residues. CDR3 in DNA: TGTGCCTGCCACCGGGGGGGCACGTACGAGCAGTACTTC. It yields the protein CACHRGGTYEQYF.

The J gene is TRBJ2-7, the V gene TRBV7-2; no clear D gene. Germline-derived CDR1 and CDR2 are SGHTA and FQGNSA. V lost 5 bases to trimming and J lost 3 bases, with 5 bases between them. CDR3 length: 11 amino acids. The CDR3 coding sequence is TGTGCCAGCAGCCCAGGCTACGAGCAGTACTTC. Its translation: CASSPGYEQYF.

V is TRBV18 and J is TRBJ1-2; 7 bases are a match to TRBD1. Germline CDR1 reads KGHSH; CDR2 reads LQKENI. The V and J ends lost 3 bases and 3 bases, in that order; junction bases with no gene match: 4. The CDR3 is 14 residues long. CDR3 nucleotide sequence: TGTGCCAGCTCACCCTCAGGACAGGACTATGGCTACACCTTC. Translating it yields CASSPSGQDYGYTF.

In this sample, this clone turned up once. The gene calls are TRBV5-1 and TRBJ1-4; 7 nucleotides align to TRBD1. This CDR3 spans 15 amino acids. Germline CDR1 is SGHRS and CDR2 is YFSETQ. V was clipped by 2 bases and J by 8 bases; unmatched bases: 9. The CDR3 here is CASSLLGGASEKLFF. The CDR3 DNA is TGCGCCAGCAGCTTATTAGGGGGCGCGTCGGAAAAACTGTTTTTT.

The table lists this clone with a count of one. The chain uses TRBV5-4 and TRBJ2-3; the match to TRBD2 covers 15 bases. The V segment lost 0 bases and the J segment 5 bases; nucleotides outside the gene matches: 1. Germline V lookup: CDR1 SGHNT, CDR2 YYREEE (reference sequence). The CDR3 has 16 amino acids. The CDR3 DNA is TGTGCCAGCAGCTTGGGGACTAGCGGGGGGGAAGATACGCAGTATTTT. Encoded protein: CASSLGTSGGEDTQYF.

This rearrangement joins TRBV9 to TRBJ2-1; 9 bases agree with TRBD2. Germline trimming cut 0 bases from V and 15 bases from J; bases unmatched to any gene: 10. CDR3 length: 14 amino acids. CDR1 is SGDLS and CDR2 is YYNGEE in the germline V gene. CDR3 sequence (DNA): TGTGCCAGCAGCGTAGATAGCGGGAGAGGCCGGTTGTTCTTC. Its translation: CASSVDSGRGRLFF.

The rearrangement joins TRBV28 to TRBJ2-1, with D maybe TRBD2 (5 bases). Germline assignment: CDR1 MDHEN and CDR2 SYDVKM. Trimming removed 1 base from V and 3 bases from J, with 13 bases in between. The CDR3 has 16 amino acids. The CDR3 here is CASSLSTGSYYNEQFF. CDR3 coding DNA: TGTGCCAGCAGTTTATCTACGGGGTCCTACTACAATGAGCAGTTCTTC.

This chain joins TRBV9 and TRBJ1-5; no definite D call. CDR3 size: 15 residues. Germline CDR1 and CDR2: SGDLS and YYNGEE. Trimming stripped 0 bases from V and 3 bases from J, with 10 bases between. The CDR3 here is CASSVEGGINQPQHF. The CDR3 nucleotides are TGTGCCAGCAGCGTAGAGGGAGGGATCAATCAGCCCCAGCATTTT. Full variable domain (rest looked up from reference TRBV9 and TRBJ1-5): DSGVTQTPKHLITATGQRVTLRCSPRSGDLSVYWYQQSLDQGLQFLIQYYNGEERAKGNILERFSAQQFPDLHSELNLSSLELGDSALYFCASSVEGGINQPQHFGDGTRLSIL.

The J gene is TRBJ2-5, the V gene TRBV7-2, with 7 bases aligning to TRBD1. The CDR3 consists of 15 residues. Germline loops: CDR1 SGHTA, CDR2 FQGNSA. With 0 bases clipped from V and 3 bases from J, the junction kept 4 bases outside the gene matches. The chain's CDR3 is CASSLAPGQEETQYF. In DNA, the CDR3 is TGTGCCAGCAGCTTAGCCCCAGGACAGGAAGAGACCCAGTACTTC. Variable domain in full (rest from reference TRBV7-2 and TRBJ2-5): GAGVSQSPSNKVTEKGKDVELRCDPISGHTALYWYRQSLGQGLEFLIYFQGNSAPDKSGLPSDRFSAERTGGSVSTLTIQRTQQEDSAVYLCASSLAPGQEETQYFGPGTRLLVL.